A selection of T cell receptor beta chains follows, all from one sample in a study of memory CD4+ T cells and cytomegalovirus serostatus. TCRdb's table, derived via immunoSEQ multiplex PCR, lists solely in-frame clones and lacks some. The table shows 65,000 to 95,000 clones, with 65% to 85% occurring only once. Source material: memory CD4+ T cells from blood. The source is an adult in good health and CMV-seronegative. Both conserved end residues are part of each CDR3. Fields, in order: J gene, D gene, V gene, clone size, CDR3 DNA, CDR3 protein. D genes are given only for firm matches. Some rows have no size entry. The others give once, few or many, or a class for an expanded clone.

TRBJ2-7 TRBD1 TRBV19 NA TGTGCCAGTAGTGTGACAGGGGGCGAAGGCGAGCAGTACTTC CASSVTGGEGEQYF
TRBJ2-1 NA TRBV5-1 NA TGCGCCAGCAGCTTGGCCACCAACAATGAGCAGTTCTTC CASSLATNNEQFF
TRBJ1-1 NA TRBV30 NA TGTGCCTGGAGGAGATCGGACAGGAACACTGAAGCTTTCTTT CAWRRSDRNTEAFF
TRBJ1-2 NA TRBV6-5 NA TGTGCCAGCAGTTACTCTTCCGTGCTGAAAGGTTATGGCTACACCTTC CASSYSSVLKGYGYTF
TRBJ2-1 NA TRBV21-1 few TGTGCCAGCAGATGTCCCGGGACTAGCGGGTACAATGAGCAGTTCTTC CASRCPGTSGYNEQFF
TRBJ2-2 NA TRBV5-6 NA TGTGCCAGCAGCCCAATTGCCCAGGGAACGAACACCGGGGAGCTGTTTTTT CASSPIAQGTNTGELFF
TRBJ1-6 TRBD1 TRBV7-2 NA TGTGCCAGCAGTTTTTCAGGGACAGGGGACTCGAAATCACCCCTCCACTTT CASSFSGTGDSKSPLHF
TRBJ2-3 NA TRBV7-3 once TGTGCCAGCAGCTCCCCGAGTGCAGGGGCGACATCTAGCACAGATACGCAGTATTTT CASSSPSAGATSSTDTQYF
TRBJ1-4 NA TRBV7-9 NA TGTGCCAGCAGCTTAGAAATCGGGACACCCGATAATGAAAAACTGTTTTTT CASSLEIGTPDNEKLFF
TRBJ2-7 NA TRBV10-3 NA TGTGCCATCAGTCCCGACTCCTACGAGCAGTACTTC CAISPDSYEQYF
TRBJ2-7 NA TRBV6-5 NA TGTGCCAGCAGTTACAGGGAATACTACGAGCAGTACTTC CASSYREYYEQYF
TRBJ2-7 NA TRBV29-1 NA TGCAGCGTTGGTGGCAGGGACTACGAGCAGTACTTC CSVGGRDYEQYF
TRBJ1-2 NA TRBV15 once TGTGCCACCAGCAGACGACAGCATATAAACTATGGCTACACCTTC CATSRRQHINYGYTF
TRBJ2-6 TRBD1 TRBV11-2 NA TGTGCCAGCAGCTTGAACAGGGGAACCGGGGCCAACGTCCTGACTTTC CASSLNRGTGANVLTF
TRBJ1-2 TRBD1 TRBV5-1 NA TGCGCCAGCAGCTTGGGGGACAGGCCTTATGGCTACACCTTC CASSLGDRPYGYTF
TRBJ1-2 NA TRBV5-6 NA TGTGCCAGCAGCTTGACCAGAAACTATGGCTACACCTTC CASSLTRNYGYTF
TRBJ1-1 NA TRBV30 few TGTGCCTGGAATAGGGGCGGGGGGGACACTGAAGCTTTCTTT CAWNRGGGDTEAFF
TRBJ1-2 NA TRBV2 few TGTGCCAGCAGTGAGGCCCGGGACTATGGCTACACCTTC CASSEARDYGYTF
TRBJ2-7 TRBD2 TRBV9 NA TGTGCCAGCAGCGCTACTAGCGGGGGCAAATACGAGCAGTACTTC CASSATSGGKYEQYF
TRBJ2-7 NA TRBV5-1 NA TGCGCCAGCAGCCTGACTGGGCTGTCATCCTACGAGCAGTACTTC CASSLTGLSSYEQYF
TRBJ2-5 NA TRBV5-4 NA TGTGCCAGCAGCTTGTACCAGCTCCAAGAGACCCAGTACTTC CASSLYQLQETQYF
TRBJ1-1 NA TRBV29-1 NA TGCAGCGTTGATGAGGCAGGTACGAACACTGAAGCTTTCTTT CSVDEAGTNTEAFF
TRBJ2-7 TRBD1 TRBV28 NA TGTGCCAGCAGTTACAGGGGCCAGATCTACGAGCAGTACTTC CASSYRGQIYEQYF
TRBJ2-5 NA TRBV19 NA TGTGCCAGTAGTAGGTCTAACCAAGAGACCCAGTACTTC CASSRSNQETQYF
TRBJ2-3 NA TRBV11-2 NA TGTGCCAGCAGCACTGCCGTGGGGGCGGTAGATACGCAGTATTTT CASSTAVGAVDTQYF
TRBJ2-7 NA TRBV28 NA TGTGCCAGCAGCCGAACCGGGGACCTGTTTTACGAGCAGTACTTC CASSRTGDLFYEQYF
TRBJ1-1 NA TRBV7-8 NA TGTGCCAGCAGCTTAGAAAATTGGAGGGGAAGGGCGCTGAACACTGAAGCTTTCTTT CASSLENWRGRALNTEAFF
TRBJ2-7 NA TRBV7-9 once TGTGCCAGCAGCCCTCCCATCCGTGACTACGAGCAGTACTTC CASSPPIRDYEQYF
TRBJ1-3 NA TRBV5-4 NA TGTGCCAGCAGCTTAGGGCAGTATGGAAACACCATATATTTT CASSLGQYGNTIYF
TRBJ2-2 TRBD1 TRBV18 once TGTGCCAGCTCACCGGGACAGATGAACACCGGGGAGCTGTTTTTT CASSPGQMNTGELFF
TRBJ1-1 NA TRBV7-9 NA TGTGCCAGCAGCTTAAAGTATGAATCGACTGAAGCTTTCTTT CASSLKYESTEAFF
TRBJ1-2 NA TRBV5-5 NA TGTGCCAGCAGCTTTTACTCACAGGGCGGCTATGGCTACACCTTC CASSFYSQGGYGYTF
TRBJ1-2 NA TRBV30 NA TGTGCCTGGAGTAACATAGCGGCAGGGTCAAACTATGGCTACACCTTC CAWSNIAAGSNYGYTF
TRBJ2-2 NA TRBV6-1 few TGTGCCATCACGACAGCTACGAACACCGGGGAGCTGTTTTTT CAITTATNTGELFF
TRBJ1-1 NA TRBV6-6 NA TGTGCCAGCAGTAAACGGGGCAGAGTTAAGTCTGAAGCTTTCTTT CASSKRGRVKSEAFF
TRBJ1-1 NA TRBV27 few TGTGCCAGCAGACACATGGCAGGTCTAGAAGCTTTCTTT CASRHMAGLEAFF
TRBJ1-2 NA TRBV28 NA TGTGCCAGCAGTGCCGCCCTTGAGGTCGGCTACACCTTC CASSAALEVGYTF
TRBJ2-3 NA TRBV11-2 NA TGTGCCAGCAGCCCGAGAGGGGCAGGGGAAGATACGCAGTATTTT CASSPRGAGEDTQYF
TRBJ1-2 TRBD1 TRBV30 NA TGTGCCTGGAGCTGGACAGGGGGCTATGGCTACACCTTC CAWSWTGGYGYTF
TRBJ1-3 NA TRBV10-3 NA TGTGCCATCAGTGAGTCGAGATCCCCCGGGGACACCATATATTTT CAISESRSPGDTIYF
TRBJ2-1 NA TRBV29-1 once TGCAGCGTTGAAGTTCCCGGAGGGGCCTGGAATGAGCAGTTCTTC CSVEVPGGAWNEQFF
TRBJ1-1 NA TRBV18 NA TGTGCCAGCTCACCGAATAATGGGGGCGGTGACACTGAAGCTTTCTTT CASSPNNGGGDTEAFF
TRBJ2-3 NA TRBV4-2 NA TGTGCCAGCAGCCAAGCAAGGACCTCCACAGATACGCAGTATTTT CASSQARTSTDTQYF
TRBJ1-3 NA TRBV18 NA TGTGCCAGCTCACCCAATACGGCCCGCTCTGGAAACACCATATATTTT CASSPNTARSGNTIYF
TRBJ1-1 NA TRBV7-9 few TGTGCCAGCAGGGGGCTAGGTGGGATTACTGAAGCTTTCTTT CASRGLGGITEAFF
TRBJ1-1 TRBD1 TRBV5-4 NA TGTGCCAGCAGCTCGGACAGGGGGCTGATCACTGAAGCTTTCTTT CASSSDRGLITEAFF
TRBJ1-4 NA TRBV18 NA TGTGCCAGCTCACCACAAGGTGCAACTAATGAAAAACTGTTTTTT CASSPQGATNEKLFF
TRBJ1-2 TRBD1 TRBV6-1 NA TGTGCCAGCAGCGACAGGGTCTATGGCTACACCTTC CASSDRVYGYTF
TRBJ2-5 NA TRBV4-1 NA TGCGCCAGCAGCCAATGGGGGCGGGAGACCCAGTACTTC CASSQWGRETQYF
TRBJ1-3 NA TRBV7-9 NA TGTGCCAGCAGCCCTGCCACGAGTGGAAACACCATATATTTT CASSPATSGNTIYF
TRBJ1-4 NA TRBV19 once TGTGCCAGTAGTACCGCAGGAGCTACTAATGAAAAACTGTTTTTT CASSTAGATNEKLFF
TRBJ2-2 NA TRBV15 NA TGTGCCACCAGCAGAGATTGGGCAGGGGCCGGGGAGCTGTTTTTT CATSRDWAGAGELFF
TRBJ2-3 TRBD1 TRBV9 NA TGTGCCAGCAGCAGACAGGGGGCTCGGAATGCAGATACGCAGTATTTT CASSRQGARNADTQYF
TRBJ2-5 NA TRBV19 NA TGTGCCAGTAGTGCCGTGTACCAAGAGACCCAGTACTTC CASSAVYQETQYF
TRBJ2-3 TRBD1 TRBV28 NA TGTGCCAGCAGTCCCCCGACAGGGCGATTGGGGAATACGCAGTATTTT CASSPPTGRLGNTQYF
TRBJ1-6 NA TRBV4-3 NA TGCGCCAGCAGCCAAGACGCACCGGGACGCCTGAGCTCCTATAATTCACCCCTCCACTTT CASSQDAPGRLSSYNSPLHF
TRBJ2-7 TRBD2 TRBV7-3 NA TGTGCCAGCAGCTCCCTTAGCGGGGGCAACTACGAGCAGTACTTC CASSSLSGGNYEQYF
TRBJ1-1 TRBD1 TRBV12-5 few TGTGCTAGTGGTTTTGGAGGGACAGCTGAAGCTTTCTTT CASGFGGTAEAFF
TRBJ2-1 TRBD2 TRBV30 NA TGTGCCTGGAGTGTACGGGGGTCGCGGGGGGCCTATCACAATGAGCAGTTCTTC CAWSVRGSRGAYHNEQFF
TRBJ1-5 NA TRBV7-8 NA TGTGCCAGCAGCTGGGGAAGGAGCAATCAGCCCCAGCATTTT CASSWGRSNQPQHF